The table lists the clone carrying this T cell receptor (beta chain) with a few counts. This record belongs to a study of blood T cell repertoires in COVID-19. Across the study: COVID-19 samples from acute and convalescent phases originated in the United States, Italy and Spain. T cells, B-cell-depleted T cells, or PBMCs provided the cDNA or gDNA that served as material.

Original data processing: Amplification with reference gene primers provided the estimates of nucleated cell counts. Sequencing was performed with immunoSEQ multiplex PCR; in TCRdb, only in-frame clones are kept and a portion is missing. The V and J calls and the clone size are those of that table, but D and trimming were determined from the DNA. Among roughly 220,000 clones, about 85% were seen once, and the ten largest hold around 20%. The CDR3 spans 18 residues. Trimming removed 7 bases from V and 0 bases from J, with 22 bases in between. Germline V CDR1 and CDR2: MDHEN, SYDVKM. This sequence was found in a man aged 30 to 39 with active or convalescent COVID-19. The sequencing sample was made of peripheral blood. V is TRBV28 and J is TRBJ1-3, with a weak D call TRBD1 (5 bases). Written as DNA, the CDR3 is TGTGCCAGCATAGCGGTCAGGGCCGATGATAACTCTGGAAACACCATATATTTT. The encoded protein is CASIAVRADDNSGNTIYF.